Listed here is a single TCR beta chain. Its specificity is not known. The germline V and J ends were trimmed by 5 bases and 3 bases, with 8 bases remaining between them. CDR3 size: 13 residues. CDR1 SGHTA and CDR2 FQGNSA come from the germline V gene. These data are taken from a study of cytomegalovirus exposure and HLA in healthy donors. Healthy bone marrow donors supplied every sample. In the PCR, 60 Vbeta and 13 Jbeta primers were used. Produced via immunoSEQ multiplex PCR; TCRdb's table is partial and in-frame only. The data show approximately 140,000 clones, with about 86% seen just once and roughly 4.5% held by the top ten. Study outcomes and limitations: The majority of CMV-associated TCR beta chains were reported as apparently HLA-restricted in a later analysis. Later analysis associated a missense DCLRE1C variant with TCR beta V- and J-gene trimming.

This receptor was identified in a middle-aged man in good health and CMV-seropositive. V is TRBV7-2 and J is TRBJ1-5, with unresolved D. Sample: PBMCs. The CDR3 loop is CASSRVLNQPQHF. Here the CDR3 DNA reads TGTGCCAGCAGCCGGGTTCTCAATCAGCCCCAGCATTTT.